The 10 T cell receptor beta chains listed next were all sequenced from one sample in a study of beta chain features in type 1 diabetes. Study results and limitations: TCRB CDR3s were moderately but significantly shorter in Type 1 diabetes patients in all four CD4+ subsets.

What was sequenced were expressed TCRB transcripts, since all of the isolated RNA had been reverse transcribed. The method was immunoSEQ multiplex PCR; TCRdb's version includes in-frame clones alone and lacks a portion of them. The sample carries some 640,000 clones, roughly an eighth recorded once. No antigens are known for them. The sequenced sample consisted of naive CD4+ T cells from blood. The source is a man aged 18 to 30 with type 1 diabetes.

The chain couples TRBV18 to TRBJ1-2; 7 bases fit TRBD1. V trimming: 1 base; J trimming: 4 bases; junction bases outside the gene matches: 9. This CDR3 region has 16 residues. From germline, CDR1 is KGHSH and CDR2 LQKENI. Here the CDR3 reads CASSPRSGGTAYGYTF. The CDR3 DNA is TGTGCCAGCTCACCACGCTCTGGCGGGACAGCCTATGGCTACACCTTC.

The chain links TRBV2 to TRBJ2-2; TRBD2 is a possible D gene (6 bases). V lost 4 bases and J 0 bases, leaving 12 bases between the germline ends. The CDR3 consists of 16 residues. Germline V gene lookup returns CDR1 SNHLY and CDR2 FYNNEI. CDR3 in amino acids: CASSAEGGANTGELFF. CDR3 sequence (DNA): TGTGCCAGCAGTGCTGAGGGAGGAGCGAACACCGGGGAGCTGTTTTTT.

CDR3 in amino acids: CATSRDLGTGELFF. For the CDR3, the DNA is TGTGCCACCAGCAGAGATCTGGGCACCGGGGAGCTGTTTTTT. The chain recombines TRBV15 with TRBJ2-2; D call uncertain. V lost 0 bases and J 4 bases, leaving 6 bases between the germline ends. The length of the CDR3 is 14 residues. Germline lookup yields CDR1 LNHNV and CDR2 YYDKDF (reference sequence).

This clone was counted a few times. The chain's CDR3 is CASSLGQVDEKLFF. CDR3 DNA sequence: TGTGCCAGCTCTCTCGGACAGGTGGATGAAAAACTGTTTTTT. The chain has TRBV18 and TRBJ1-4; TRBD1 matches 7 bases. The CDR3 runs 14 residues. Germline assignment: CDR1 KGHSH and CDR2 LQKENI. Losses at the gene ends were 6 bases for V and 6 bases for J; bases not matched to a gene: 7.

The J gene is TRBJ2-1, the V gene TRBV5-6; D remains ambiguous. Trimming took 0 bases from V and 0 from J, leaving 7 bases between them. CDR1 is SGHDT and CDR2 is YYEEEE in the germline V gene. This CDR3 has 15 amino acids. CDR3 amino acids: CASSLAFYSYNEQFF. The CDR3 DNA reads as TGTGCCAGCAGCTTGGCTTTCTACTCCTACAATGAGCAGTTCTTC.

The chain carries TRBV5-1 and TRBJ2-1, with a tentative D call TRBD2 (6 bases). CDR3 length: 13 amino acids. Germline values: CDR1 SGHRS, CDR2 YFSETQ. With 4 bases removed from V and 5 bases from J, the gap between germline ends came to 10 bases. CDR3 coding DNA: TGCGCCAGCAGCCGAGTAGCGGACAATGAGCAGTTCTTC. Translation: CASSRVADNEQFF.

The chain is built from TRBV19 and TRBJ2-5; D may be TRBD1 or TRBD2 (5 bases each). CDR1 LNHDA and CDR2 SQIVND come from the germline V gene (reference sequence). V was clipped by 5 bases and J by 0 bases, with 10 bases between them. CDR3 length: 14 amino acids. The CDR3 DNA sequence: TGTGCCAGTAGTCCGGGACGGAACCAAGAGACCCAGTACTTC. Translation: CASSPGRNQETQYF.

This chain connects TRBV7-2 to TRBJ2-3; D gene uncertain. Trimming removed 6 bases from V and 5 bases from J, with 6 bases in between. From germline, CDR1 is SGHTA and CDR2 FQGNSA. This CDR3 has 11 amino acids. This CDR3 is CASSHVDTQYF. CDR3 bases: TGTGCCAGCAGTCATGTAGATACGCAGTATTTT.

The chain joins TRBV6-6 to TRBJ2-7, with 9 bases aligning to TRBD1. V shed 5 bases, J shed 0 bases, and the junction held 8 bases outside the gene matches. Germline CDR1 reads MNHNY; CDR2 reads SVGAGI (reference sequence). The CDR3 runs 16 residues. The CDR3 loop is CASSPLRDRASYEQYF. The CDR3 region has the DNA TGTGCCAGCAGTCCCCTCCGGGACAGGGCCTCCTACGAGCAGTACTTC.

In its sample, this clone was seen a few times. V and J are TRBV6-6 and TRBJ1-1; TRBD1 might be the D (5 bases). V was clipped by 6 bases and J by 3 bases, with 11 bases between them. CDR1 and CDR2 (germline): MNHNY, SVGAGI (reference sequence). There are 13 residues in the CDR3. CDR3 sequence (DNA): TGTGCCAGCAGCTCCCAGGGATACACTGAAGCTTTCTTT. Protein sequence: CASSSQGYTEAFF.